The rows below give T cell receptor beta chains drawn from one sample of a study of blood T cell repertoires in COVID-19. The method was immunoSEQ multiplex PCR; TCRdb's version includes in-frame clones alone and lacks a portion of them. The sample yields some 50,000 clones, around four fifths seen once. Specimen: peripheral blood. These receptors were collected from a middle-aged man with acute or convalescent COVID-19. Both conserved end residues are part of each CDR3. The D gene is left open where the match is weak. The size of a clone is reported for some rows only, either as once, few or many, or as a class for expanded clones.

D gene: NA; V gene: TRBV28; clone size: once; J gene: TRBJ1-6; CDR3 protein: CASSWGEDNSPLHF; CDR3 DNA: TGTGCCAGCAGTTGGGGAGAAGACAATTCGCCCCTCCACTTT
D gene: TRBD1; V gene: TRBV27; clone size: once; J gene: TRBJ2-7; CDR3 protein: CASSPGTGPYEQYF; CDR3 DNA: TGTGCCAGCAGCCCCGGGACAGGGCCATACGAGCAGTACTTC
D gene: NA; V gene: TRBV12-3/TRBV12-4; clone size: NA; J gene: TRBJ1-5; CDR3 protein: CASSSSDQPQHF; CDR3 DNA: TGTGCCAGCAGTTCGAGTGATCAGCCCCAGCATTTT
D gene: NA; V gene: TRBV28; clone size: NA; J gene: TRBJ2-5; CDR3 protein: CASSPGAIAGETQYF; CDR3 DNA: TGTGCCAGCTCCCCGGGAGCGATAGCTGGGGAGACCCAGTACTTC
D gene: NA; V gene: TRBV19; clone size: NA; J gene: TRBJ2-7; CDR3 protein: CASSTYGDSYEQYF; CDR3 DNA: TGTGCCAGTAGTACGTACGGGGACTCCTACGAGCAGTACTTC
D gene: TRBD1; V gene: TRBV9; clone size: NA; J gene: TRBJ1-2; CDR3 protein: CASSVYLQGASGYTF; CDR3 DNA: TGTGCCAGCAGCGTTTACTTACAGGGGGCTAGTGGCTACACCTTC
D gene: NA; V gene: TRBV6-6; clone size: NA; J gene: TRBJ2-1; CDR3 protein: CASSYSSGTVNEQFF; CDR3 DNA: TGTGCCAGCAGTTACTCTAGCGGGACAGTCAATGAGCAGTTCTTC
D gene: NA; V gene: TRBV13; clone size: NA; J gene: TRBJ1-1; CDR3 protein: CASSRSTEAFF; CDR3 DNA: TGTGCCAGCAGCCGGAGCACTGAAGCTTTCTTT
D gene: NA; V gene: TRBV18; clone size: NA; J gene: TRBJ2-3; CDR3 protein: CASSSDRNLRDTQYF; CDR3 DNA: TGTGCCAGCTCATCCGACAGGAACCTTAGGGATACGCAGTATTTT
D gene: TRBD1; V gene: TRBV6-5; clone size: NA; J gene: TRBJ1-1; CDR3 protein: CASNKGQDNTEAFF; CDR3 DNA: TGTGCCAGCAACAAGGGACAGGACAACACTGAAGCTTTCTTT
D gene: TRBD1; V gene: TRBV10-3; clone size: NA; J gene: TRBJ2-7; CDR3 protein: CAINRQGRDEQYF; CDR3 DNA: TGTGCCATCAACAGACAGGGGCGAGACGAGCAGTACTTC
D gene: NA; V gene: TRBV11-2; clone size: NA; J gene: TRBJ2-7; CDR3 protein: CASSFEAELSYEQYF; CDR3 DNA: TGTGCCAGCAGCTTCGAGGCAGAGCTCTCCTACGAGCAGTACTTC
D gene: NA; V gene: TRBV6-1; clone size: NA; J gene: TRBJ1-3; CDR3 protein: CASSEVDSLGNTIYF; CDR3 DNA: TGTGCCAGCAGTGAAGTTGACAGTCTTGGAAACACCATATATTTT
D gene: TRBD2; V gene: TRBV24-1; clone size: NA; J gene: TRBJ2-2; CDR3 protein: CATSDSGTSRRELFF; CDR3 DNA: TGTGCCACCAGTGATTCGGGGACTAGCCGACGGGAGCTGTTTTTT
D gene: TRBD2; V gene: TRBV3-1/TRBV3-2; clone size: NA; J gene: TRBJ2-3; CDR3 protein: CASSPGAGGPEDTQYF; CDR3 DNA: TGTGCCAGCAGCCCAGGTGCGGGGGGGCCCGAAGATACGCAGTATTTT
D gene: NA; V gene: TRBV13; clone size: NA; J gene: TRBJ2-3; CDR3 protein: CASSLGGPAPWDTQYF; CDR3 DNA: TGTGCCAGCAGCCTGGGGGGACCTGCACCTTGGGATACGCAGTATTTT
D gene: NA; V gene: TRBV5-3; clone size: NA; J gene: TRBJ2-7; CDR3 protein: CARSLAFSSSSYEQYF; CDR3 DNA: TGTGCCAGAAGCTTGGCCTTCAGTTCCAGCTCCTACGAGCAGTACTTC
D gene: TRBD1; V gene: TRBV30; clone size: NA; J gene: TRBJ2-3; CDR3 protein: CAWRKTGTGADTQYF; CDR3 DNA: TGTGCCTGGAGGAAAACCGGGACAGGGGCAGATACGCAGTATTTT
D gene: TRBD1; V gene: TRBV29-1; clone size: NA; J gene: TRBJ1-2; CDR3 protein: CSVEEVGQGYGYTF; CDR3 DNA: TGCAGCGTTGAAGAAGTGGGACAGGGTTATGGCTACACCTTC
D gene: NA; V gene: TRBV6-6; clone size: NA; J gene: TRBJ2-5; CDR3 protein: CASRKDIPQETQYF; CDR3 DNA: TGTGCCAGTAGAAAGGACATACCCCAAGAGACCCAGTACTTC
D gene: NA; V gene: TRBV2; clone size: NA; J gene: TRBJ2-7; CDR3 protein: CASSEDRYEQYF; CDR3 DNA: TGTGCCAGCAGTGAAGACAGGTACGAGCAGTACTTC
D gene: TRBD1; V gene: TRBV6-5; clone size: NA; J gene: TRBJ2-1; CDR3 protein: CASRVDRVAYNEQFF; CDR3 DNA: TGTGCCAGCAGGGTAGACAGGGTGGCCTACAATGAGCAGTTCTTC
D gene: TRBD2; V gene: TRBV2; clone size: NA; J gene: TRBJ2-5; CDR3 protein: CASSEWAGAVGETQYF; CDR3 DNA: TGTGCCAGCAGTGAATGGGCGGGAGCGGTGGGAGAGACCCAGTACTTC
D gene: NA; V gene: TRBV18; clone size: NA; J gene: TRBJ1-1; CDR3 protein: CASSPYTNTEAFF; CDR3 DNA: TGTGCCAGCTCACCTTACACAAACACTGAAGCTTTCTTT
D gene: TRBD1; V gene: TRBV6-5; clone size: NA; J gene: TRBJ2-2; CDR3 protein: CASSSPGQGATGELFF; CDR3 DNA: TGTGCCAGCAGTTCCCCGGGACAGGGAGCCACCGGGGAGCTGTTTTTT
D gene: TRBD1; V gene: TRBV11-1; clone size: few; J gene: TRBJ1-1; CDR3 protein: CASSLQGDTEAFF; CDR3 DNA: TGTGCCAGCAGCTTACAGGGGGACACTGAAGCTTTCTTT
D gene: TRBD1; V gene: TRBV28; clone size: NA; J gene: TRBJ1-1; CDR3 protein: CASRYDRADGEAFF; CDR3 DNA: TGTGCCAGCAGATACGACAGGGCAGACGGTGAAGCTTTCTTT
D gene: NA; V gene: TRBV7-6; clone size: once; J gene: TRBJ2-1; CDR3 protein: CASSFEPDNPYNEQFF; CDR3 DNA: TGTGCCAGCAGCTTCGAGCCGGACAATCCCTACAATGAGCAGTTCTTC
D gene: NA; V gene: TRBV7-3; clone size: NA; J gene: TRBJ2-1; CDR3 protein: CASSAGQGPSYNEQFF; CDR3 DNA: TGTGCCAGCAGCGCCGGTCAGGGGCCCTCCTACAATGAGCAGTTCTTC
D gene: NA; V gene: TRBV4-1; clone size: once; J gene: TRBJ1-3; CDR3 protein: CASSQPDRWAGNTIYF; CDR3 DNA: TGCGCCAGCAGCCAACCGGACAGATGGGCTGGAAACACCATATATTTT
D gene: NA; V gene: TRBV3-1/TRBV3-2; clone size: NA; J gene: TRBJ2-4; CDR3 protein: CASSQDPLPGEKVEYF; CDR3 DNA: TGTGCCAGCAGCCAAGACCCGCTACCAGGGGAAAAGGTCGAGTACTTC
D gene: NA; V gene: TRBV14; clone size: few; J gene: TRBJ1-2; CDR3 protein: CASSQVLVDGYTF; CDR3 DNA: TGTGCCAGCAGCCAGGTTTTAGTGGATGGCTACACCTTC
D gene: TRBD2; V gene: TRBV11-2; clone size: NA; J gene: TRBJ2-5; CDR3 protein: CASSLGTSVSETQYF; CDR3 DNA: TGTGCCAGCAGCCTAGGGACTAGCGTCTCCGAGACCCAGTACTTC
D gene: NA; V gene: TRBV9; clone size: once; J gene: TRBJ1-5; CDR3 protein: CASSPMRGFNQPQHF; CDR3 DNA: TGTGCCAGCAGCCCAATGCGGGGCTTCAATCAGCCCCAGCATTTT
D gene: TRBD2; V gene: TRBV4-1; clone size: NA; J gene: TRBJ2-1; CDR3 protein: CASSQQPGLAGGPDDEQFF; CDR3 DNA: TGCGCCAGCAGCCAACAGCCGGGACTAGCGGGAGGGCCGGATGATGAGCAGTTCTTC
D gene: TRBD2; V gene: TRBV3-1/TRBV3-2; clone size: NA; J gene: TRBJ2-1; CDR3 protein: CASSLGKREKEQFF; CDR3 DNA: TGTGCCAGCAGCCTTGGCAAGCGGGAGAAAGAGCAGTTCTTC
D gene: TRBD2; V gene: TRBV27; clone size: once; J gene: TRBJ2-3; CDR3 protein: CASRRTSRGTDTQYF; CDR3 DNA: TGTGCCAGCAGAAGGACTAGCCGCGGCACAGATACGCAGTATTTT
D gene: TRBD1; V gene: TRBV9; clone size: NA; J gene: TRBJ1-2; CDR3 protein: CASSAMDRVGYTF; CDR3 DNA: TGTGCCAGCAGCGCGATGGACAGGGTCGGCTACACCTTC
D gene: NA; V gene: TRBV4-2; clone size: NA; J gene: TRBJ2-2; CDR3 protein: CASSQDELAGELFF; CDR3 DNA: TGTGCCAGCAGCCAAGATGAGCTAGCCGGGGAGCTGTTTTTT
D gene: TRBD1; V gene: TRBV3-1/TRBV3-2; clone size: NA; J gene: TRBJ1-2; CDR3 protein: CASSQEGTGGYTF; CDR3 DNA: TGTGCCAGCAGCCAAGAGGGGACAGGAGGCTACACCTTC
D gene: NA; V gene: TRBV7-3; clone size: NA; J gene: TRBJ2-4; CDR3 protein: CASSQRLTGNIQYF; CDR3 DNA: TGTGCCAGCAGCCAGAGGCTAACGGGGAACATTCAGTACTTC
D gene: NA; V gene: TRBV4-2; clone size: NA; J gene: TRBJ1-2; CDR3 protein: CASSQDLSTVRDGYTF; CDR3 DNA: TGTGCCAGCAGCCAAGACCTTTCTACGGTTAGAGATGGCTACACCTTC
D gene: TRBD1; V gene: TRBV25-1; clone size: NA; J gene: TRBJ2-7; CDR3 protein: CASSSYRGRNDEQYF; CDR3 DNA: TGTGCCAGCAGTTCCTACAGGGGGAGAAATGACGAGCAGTACTTC
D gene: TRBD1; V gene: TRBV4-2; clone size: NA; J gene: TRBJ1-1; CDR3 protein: CASSRLRTGLNTEAFF; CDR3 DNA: TGTGCCAGCAGCCGATTAAGGACAGGGCTGAACACTGAAGCTTTCTTT
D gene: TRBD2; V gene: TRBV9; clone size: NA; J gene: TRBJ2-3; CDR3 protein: CASSPSGGTSTDTQYF; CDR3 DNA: TGTGCCAGCAGCCCCAGCGGGGGAACTAGCACAGATACGCAGTATTTT
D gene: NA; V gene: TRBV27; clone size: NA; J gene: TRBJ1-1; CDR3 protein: CASRHQGGSEAFF; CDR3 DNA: TGTGCCAGCAGACACCAGGGAGGTAGTGAAGCTTTCTTT
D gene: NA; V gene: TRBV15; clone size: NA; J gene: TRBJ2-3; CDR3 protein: CATSRDLGARTDTQYF; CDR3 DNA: TGTGCCACCAGCAGAGATCTAGGGGCTCGCACAGATACGCAGTATTTT
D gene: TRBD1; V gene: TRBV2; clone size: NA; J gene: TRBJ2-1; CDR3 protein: CASRSGQGADEQFF; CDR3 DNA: TGTGCCAGCAGGTCGGGACAGGGGGCTGATGAGCAGTTCTTC
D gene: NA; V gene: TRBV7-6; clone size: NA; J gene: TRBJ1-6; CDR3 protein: CASSLGNSYNSPLHF; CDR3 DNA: TGTGCCAGCAGCTTAGGGAACAGTTATAATTCACCCCTCCACTTT